This T cell receptor beta chain is drawn from a study of T cells in narcolepsy. For the study at large: Enrolled donors included narcolepsy type 1 or type 2 patients and healthy controls. Whole-study findings and limits: Autoreactive clone sequences were missing from some blood memory CD4+ repertoires. Blood of same and different patients, but not healthy controls, reportedly held recurring autoreactive clonotypes. Autoreactive HCRT-specific and TRIB2-specific clonotypes were marked in same-patient CSF-versus-blood CD4+ comparisons.

Repertoires were generated with immunoSEQ multiplex PCR, while TCRdb's copy carries only in-frame clones and drops some. The sample lists some 24,000 clones; 75% to 90% were seen once. In regard to this clone: Its specificity is not known.

Trimming took 5 bases from V and 1 from J, leaving 20 bases between them. The length of the CDR3 is 17 residues. CDR1 and CDR2 from the germline V gene are SGHTA and FQGTGA. The specimen sequenced was CD45RA- memory CD4+ T cells from PBMCs. This sequence was found in a human donor with narcolepsy. The V and J genes are TRBV7-3 and TRBJ1-1; D remains unclear. CDR3 sequence: CASSPTRGGFGNTEAFF. In DNA, the CDR3 is TGTGCCAGCAGCCCCACTCGGGGTGGGTTTGGGAACACTGAAGCTTTCTTT.